Detailed here is one TCR beta chain. The CDR3 is made up of 15 amino acids. Germline V gives CDR1 MGHRA, CDR2 YSYEKL. The V segment lost 6 bases and the J segment 2 bases; nucleotides outside the gene matches: 4. The data were obtained in a study of PD-1 blockade in mismatch repair-deficient tumors. This table comes from immunoSEQ multiplex PCR, and its TCRdb copy is limited to in-frame clones, with some not included. The sample contains approximately 100,000 clones, about 79% of which appear only once. The sequencing here drew on peripheral blood, taken about eight months after starting pembrolizumab. V usage is TRBV4-1 and J usage is TRBJ2-7; 13 bases are shared with TRBD2. The sequence was collected from an adult with mismatch repair-deficient cancer. CDR3 sequence: CASRRLAGGTYEQYF. CDR3 bases: TGCGCCAGCAGACGACTAGCGGGAGGTACCTACGAGCAGTACTTC.